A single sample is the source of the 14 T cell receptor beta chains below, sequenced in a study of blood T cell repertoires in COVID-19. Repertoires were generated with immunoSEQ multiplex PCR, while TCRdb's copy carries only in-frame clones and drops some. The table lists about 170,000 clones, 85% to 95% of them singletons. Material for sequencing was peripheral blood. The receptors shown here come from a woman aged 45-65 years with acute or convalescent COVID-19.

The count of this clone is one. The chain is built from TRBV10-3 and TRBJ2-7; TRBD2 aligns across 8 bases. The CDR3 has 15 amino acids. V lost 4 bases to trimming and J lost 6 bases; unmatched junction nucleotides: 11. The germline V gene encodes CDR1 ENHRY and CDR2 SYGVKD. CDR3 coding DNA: TGTGCCATCAGTGGGCGGACTAGCCAGAACGCCGAGCAGTACTTC. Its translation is CAISGRTSQNAEQYF.

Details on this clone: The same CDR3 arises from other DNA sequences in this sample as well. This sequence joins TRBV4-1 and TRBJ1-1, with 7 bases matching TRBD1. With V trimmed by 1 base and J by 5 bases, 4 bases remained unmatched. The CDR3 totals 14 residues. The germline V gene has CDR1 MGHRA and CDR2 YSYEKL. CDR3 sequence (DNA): TGCGCCAGCAGCCAAGGTCCAGGGGGGACTGAAGCTTTCTTT. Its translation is CASSQGPGGTEAFF.

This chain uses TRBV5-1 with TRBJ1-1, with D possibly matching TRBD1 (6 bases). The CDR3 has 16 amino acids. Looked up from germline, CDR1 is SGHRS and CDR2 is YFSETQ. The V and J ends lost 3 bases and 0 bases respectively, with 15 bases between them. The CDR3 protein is CASSSRPGGLNTEAFF. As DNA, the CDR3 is TGCGCCAGCAGCTCCCGCCCGGGGGGGCTGAACACTGAAGCTTTCTTT.

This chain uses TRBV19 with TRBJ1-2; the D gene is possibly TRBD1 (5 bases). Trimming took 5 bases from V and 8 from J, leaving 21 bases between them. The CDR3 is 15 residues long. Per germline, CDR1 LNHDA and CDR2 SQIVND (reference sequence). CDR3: CASSPTFAGQGGYTF. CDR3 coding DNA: TGTGCCAGTAGTCCGACCTTCGCAGGCCAGGGAGGCTACACCTTC.

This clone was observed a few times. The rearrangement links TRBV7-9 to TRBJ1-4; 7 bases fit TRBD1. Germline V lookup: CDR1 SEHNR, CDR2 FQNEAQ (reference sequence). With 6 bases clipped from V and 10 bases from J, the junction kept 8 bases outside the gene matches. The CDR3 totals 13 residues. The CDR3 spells CASRQGSEAKLFF. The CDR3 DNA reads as TGTGCCAGCAGACAGGGGTCCGAGGCAAAACTGTTTTTT.

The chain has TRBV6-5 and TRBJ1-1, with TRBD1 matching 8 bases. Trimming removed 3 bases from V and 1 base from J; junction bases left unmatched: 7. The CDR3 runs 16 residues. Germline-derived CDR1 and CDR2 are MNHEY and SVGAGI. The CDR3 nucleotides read TGTGCCAGCAGTTATAGGCAGGGGGCGGGGAACACTGAAGCTTTCTTT. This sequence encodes CASSYRQGAGNTEAFF.

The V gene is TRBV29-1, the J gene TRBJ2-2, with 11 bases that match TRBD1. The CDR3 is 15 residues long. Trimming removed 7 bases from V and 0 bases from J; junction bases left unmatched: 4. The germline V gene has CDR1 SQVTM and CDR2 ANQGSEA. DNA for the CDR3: TGCAGCGCCCCGGGACAGGGGGCGAACACCGGGGAGCTGTTTTTT. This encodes CSAPGQGANTGELFF.

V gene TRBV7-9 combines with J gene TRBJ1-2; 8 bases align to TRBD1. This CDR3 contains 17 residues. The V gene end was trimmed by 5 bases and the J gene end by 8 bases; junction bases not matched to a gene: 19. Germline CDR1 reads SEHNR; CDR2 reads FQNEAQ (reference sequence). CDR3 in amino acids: CASSLTLPRTGKLGYTF. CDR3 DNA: TGTGCCAGCAGCCTCACTCTCCCCCGGACAGGGAAATTGGGCTACACCTTC.

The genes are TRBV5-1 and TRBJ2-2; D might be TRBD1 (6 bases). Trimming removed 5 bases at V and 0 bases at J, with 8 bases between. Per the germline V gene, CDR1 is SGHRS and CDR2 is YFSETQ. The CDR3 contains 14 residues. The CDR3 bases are TGCGCCAGCAGGGACAGAACGAACACCGGGGAGCTGTTTTTT. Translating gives CASRDRTNTGELFF.

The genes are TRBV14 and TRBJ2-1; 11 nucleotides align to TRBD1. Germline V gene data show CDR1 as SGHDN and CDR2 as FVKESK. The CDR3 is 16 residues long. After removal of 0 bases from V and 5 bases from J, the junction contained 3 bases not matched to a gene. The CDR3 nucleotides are TGTGCCAGCAGCCAAGAGGGACAGGGGGTAAACAATGAGCAGTTCTTC. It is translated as CASSQEGQGVNNEQFF.

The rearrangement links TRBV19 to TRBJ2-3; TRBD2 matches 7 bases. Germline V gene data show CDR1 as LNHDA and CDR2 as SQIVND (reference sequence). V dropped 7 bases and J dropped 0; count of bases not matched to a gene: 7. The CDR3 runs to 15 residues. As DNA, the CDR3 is TGTGCCAGTACCGAGACTAGCAGTAGCACAGATACGCAGTATTTT. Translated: CASTETSSSTDTQYF.

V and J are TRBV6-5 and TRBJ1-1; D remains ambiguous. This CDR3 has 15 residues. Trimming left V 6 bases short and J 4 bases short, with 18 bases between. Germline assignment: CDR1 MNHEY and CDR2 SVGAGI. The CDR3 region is CASRLWASDFTEAFF. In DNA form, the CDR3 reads TGTGCCAGCAGACTTTGGGCCAGTGATTTCACTGAAGCTTTCTTT.

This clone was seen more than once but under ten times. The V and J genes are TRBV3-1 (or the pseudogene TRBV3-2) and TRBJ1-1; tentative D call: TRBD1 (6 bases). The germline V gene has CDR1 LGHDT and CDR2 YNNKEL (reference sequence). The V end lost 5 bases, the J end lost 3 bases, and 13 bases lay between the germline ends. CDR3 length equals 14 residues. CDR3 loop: CASSFGQTDTEAFF. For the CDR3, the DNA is TGTGCCAGCAGCTTCGGACAGACGGACACTGAAGCTTTCTTT.

CDR3 sequence reads: CASSPHQRERTGELFF. The CDR3 DNA reads as TGTGCCAGCAGCCCGCACCAGCGGGAGAGGACCGGGGAGCTGTTTTTT. The chain couples TRBV9 to TRBJ2-2, with TRBD2 matching over 8 bases. The length of the CDR3 is 16 residues. Trimming cost V 4 bases and J 5 bases; bases outside gene matches: 10. CDR1 and CDR2 (germline): SGDLS, YYNGEE.